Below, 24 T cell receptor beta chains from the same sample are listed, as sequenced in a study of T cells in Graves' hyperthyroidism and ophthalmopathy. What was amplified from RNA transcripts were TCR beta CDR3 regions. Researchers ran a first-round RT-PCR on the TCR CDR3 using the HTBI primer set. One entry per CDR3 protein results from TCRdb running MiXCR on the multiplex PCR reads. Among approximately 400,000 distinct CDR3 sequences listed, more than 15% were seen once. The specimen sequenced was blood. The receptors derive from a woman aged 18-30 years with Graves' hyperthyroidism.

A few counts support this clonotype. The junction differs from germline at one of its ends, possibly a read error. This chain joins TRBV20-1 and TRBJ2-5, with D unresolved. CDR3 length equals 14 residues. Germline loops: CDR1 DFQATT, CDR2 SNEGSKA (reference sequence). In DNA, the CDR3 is TGCAGTGCCAAGGCCCCCCACAACCAAGAGACCCGGTACTTC. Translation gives CSAKAPHNQETRYF.

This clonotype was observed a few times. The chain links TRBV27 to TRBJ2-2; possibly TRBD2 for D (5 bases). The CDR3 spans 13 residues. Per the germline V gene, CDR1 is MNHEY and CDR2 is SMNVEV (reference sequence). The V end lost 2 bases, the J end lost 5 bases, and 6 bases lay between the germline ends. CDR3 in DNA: TGTGCCAGCAGTTTAGGGAGAACCGGGGAGCTGTTTTTT. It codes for CASSLGRTGELFF.

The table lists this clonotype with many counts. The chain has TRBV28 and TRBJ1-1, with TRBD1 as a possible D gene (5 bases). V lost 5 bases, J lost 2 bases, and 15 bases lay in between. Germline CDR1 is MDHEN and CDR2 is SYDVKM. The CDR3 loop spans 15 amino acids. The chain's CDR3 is CASSLRGWDNTEAFF. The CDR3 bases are TGTGCCAGCAGTCTAAGGGGCTGGGACAACACTGAAGCTTTCTTT.

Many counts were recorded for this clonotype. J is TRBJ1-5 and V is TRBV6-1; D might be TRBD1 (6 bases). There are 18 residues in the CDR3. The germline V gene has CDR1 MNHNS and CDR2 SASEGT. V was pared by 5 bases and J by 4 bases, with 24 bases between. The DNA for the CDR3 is TGTGCCAGCAGTCGGGCCAGGACAGTGCGGGGATCAAATCAGCCCCAGCATTTT. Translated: CASSRARTVRGSNQPQHF.

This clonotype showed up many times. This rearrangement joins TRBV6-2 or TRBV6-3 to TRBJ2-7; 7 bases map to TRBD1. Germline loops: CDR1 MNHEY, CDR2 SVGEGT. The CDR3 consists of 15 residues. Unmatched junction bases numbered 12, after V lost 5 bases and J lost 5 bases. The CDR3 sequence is CASSPPPDRANEQYF. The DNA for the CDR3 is TGTGCCAGCAGTCCACCCCCCGACAGGGCCAACGAGCAGTACTTC.

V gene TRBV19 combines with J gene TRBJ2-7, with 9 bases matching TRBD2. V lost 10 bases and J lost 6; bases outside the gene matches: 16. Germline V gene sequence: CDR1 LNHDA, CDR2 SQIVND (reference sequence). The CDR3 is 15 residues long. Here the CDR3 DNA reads TGTGCCACCTCGGTGGGCGCTAGCGGGGTCGGCGAGCAGTACTTC. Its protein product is CATSVGASGVGEQYF. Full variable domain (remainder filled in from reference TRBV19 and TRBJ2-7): DGGITQSPKYLFRKEGQNVTLSCEQNLNHDAMYWYRQDPGQGLRLIYYSQIVNDFQKGDIAEGYSVSREKKESFPLTVTSAQKNPTAFYLCATSVGASGVGEQYFGPGTRLTVT.

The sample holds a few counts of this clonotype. As DNA, the CDR3 is TGTGCCAGCAAGGGGACAGGGGAGAATTCACCCCTCCACTTT. Translated: CASKGTGENSPLHF. This chain connects TRBV6-1 to TRBJ1-6; 10 nucleotides agree with TRBD1. From germline, CDR1 is MNHNS and CDR2 SASEGT. Germline trimming cut 7 bases from V and 7 bases from J; bases unmatched to any gene: 4. The CDR3 contains 14 residues.

CDR3 region: CASSRGSGRIYEQYF. The DNA for the CDR3 is TGTGCCAGCAGCCGCGGTAGCGGGAGAATCTACGAGCAGTACTTC. The chain recombines TRBV11-2 with TRBJ2-7; 9 bases are shared with TRBD2. Germline CDR1 and CDR2: SGHAT and FQNNGV. The CDR3 consists of 15 residues. The V segment lost 5 bases and the J segment 3 bases; nucleotides outside the gene matches: 8.

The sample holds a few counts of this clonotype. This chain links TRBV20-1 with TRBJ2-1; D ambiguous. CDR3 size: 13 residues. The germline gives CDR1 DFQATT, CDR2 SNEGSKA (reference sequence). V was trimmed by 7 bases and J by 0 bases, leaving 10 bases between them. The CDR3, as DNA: TGCAGTGGACGGTTCAGCTCCTACAATGAGCAGTTCTTC. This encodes CSGRFSSYNEQFF.

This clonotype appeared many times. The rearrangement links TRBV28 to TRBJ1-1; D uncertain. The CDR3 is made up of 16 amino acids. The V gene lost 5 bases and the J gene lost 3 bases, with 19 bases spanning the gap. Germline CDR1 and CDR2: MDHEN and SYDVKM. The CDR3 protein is CASSPRGVVIHTEAFF. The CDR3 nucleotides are TGTGCCAGCAGTCCCCGCGGGGTGGTGATACACACTGAAGCTTTCTTT.

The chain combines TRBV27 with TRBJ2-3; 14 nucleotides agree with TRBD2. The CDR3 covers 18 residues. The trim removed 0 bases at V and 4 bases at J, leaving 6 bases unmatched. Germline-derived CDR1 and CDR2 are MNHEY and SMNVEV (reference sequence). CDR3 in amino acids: CASSLSLGLAGGADTQYF. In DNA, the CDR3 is TGTGCCAGCAGTTTATCTTTAGGACTAGCGGGGGGCGCAGATACGCAGTATTTT.

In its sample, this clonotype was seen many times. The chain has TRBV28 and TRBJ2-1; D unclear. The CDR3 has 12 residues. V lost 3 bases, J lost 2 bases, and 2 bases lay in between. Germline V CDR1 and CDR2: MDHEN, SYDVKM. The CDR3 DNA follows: TGTGCCAGCAGTTTTACCTACAATGAGCAGTTCTTC. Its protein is CASSFTYNEQFF.

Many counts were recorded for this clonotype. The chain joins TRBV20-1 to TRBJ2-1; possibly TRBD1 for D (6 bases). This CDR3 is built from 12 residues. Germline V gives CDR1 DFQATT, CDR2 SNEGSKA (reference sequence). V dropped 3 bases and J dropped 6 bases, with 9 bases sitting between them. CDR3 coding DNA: TGCAGTGCTAGTCTACAGGGCAATGAGCAGTTCTTC. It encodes CSASLQGNEQFF.

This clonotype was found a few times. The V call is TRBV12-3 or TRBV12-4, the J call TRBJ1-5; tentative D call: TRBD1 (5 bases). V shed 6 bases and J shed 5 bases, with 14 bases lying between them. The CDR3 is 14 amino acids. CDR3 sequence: CASRKDSFDQPQHF. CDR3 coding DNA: TGTGCCAGCAGGAAAGACAGCTTCGATCAGCCCCAGCATTTT.

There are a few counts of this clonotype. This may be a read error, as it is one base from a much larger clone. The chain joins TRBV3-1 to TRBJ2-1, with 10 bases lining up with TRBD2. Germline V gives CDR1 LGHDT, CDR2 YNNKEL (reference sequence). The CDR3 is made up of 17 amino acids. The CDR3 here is CASSQEASGRTYSEQFF. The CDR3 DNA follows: TGTGCCAGCAGCCAAGAGGCTAGCGGGAGAACCTACAGTGAGCAGTTCTTC.

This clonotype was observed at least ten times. The CDR3, as DNA: TGTGCCAGCTCACCATTGGCAGCGGGGAGCTCCTACAATGAGCAGTTCTTC. This translates into CASSPLAAGSSYNEQFF. The chain couples TRBV18 to TRBJ2-1; 7 bases are a match to TRBD2. The CDR3 runs to 17 residues. The V segment lost 2 bases and the J segment 0 bases; nucleotides outside the gene matches: 7. In germline, CDR1 is KGHSH, CDR2 LQKENI.

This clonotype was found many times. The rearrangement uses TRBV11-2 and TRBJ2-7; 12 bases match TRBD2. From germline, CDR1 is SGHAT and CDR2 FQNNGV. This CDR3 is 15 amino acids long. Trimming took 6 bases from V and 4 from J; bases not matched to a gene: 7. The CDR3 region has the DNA TGTGCCAGCAGGCAAACTAGCGGGGGGCATTACGAGCAGTACTTC. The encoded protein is CASRQTSGGHYEQYF.

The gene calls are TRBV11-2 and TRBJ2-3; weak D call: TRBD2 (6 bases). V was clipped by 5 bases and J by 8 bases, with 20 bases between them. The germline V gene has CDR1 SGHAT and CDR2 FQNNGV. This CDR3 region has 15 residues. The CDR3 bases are TGTGCCAGCAGCCCGACTAGACCCAGACGAGGTACGCAGTATTTT. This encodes CASSPTRPRRGTQYF.

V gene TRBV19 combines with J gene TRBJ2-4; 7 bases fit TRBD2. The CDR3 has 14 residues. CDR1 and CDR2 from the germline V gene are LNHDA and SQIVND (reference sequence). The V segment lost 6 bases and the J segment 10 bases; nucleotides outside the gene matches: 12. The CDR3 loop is CASSDVGLAAIQYF. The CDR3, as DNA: TGTGCCAGTAGCGACGTTGGGCTAGCGGCTATTCAGTACTTC.

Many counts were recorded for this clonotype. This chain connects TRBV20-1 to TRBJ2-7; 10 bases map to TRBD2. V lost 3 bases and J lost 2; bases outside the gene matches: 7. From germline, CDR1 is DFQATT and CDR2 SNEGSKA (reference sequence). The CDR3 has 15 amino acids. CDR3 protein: CSASPTSGIAYEQYF. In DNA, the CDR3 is TGCAGTGCTAGCCCAACTAGCGGGATAGCCTACGAGCAGTACTTC.

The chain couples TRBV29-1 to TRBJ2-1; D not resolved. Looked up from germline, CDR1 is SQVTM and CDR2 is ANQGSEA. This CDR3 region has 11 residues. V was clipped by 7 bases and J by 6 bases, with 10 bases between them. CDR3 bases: TGCAGCGGACACGCGCTCAATGAGCAGTTCTTC. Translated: CSGHALNEQFF.

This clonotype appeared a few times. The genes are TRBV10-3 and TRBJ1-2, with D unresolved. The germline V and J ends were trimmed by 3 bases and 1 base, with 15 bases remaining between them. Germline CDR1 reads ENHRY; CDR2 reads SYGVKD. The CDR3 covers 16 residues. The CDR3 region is CAISEGGFPLNYGYTF. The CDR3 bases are TGTGCCATCAGTGAAGGCGGATTCCCCCTTAACTATGGCTACACCTTC.

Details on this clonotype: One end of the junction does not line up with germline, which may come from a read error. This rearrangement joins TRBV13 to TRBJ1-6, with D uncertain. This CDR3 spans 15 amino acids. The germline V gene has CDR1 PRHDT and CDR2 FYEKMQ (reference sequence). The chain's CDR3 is CAGSHGPGGNSPLHF. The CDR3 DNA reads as TGTGCCGGCAGCCACGGACCCGGAGGGAATTCACCCCTCCACTTT.

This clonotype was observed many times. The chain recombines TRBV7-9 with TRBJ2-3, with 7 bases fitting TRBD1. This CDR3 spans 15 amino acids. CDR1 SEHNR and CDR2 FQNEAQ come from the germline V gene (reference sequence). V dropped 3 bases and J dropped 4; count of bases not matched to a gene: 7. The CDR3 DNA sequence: TGTGCCAGCAGCTTGGGGGACAGTACTTCAGATACGCAGTATTTT. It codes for CASSLGDSTSDTQYF. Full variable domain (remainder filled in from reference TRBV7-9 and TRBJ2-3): DTGVSQNPRHKITKRGQNVTFRCDPISEHNRLYWYRQTLGQGPEFLTYFQNEAQLEKSRLLSDRFSAERPKGSFSTLEIQRTEQGDSAMYLCASSLGDSTSDTQYFGPGTRLTVL.